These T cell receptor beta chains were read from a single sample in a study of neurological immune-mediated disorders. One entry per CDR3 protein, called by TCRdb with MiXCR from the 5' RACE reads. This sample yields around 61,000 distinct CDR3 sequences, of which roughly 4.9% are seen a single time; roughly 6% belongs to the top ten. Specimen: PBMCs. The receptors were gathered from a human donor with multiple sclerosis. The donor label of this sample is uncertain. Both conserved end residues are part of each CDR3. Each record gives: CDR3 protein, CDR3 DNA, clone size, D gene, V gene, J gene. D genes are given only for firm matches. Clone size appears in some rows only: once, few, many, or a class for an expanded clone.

CASSLIPDRYWPEQYF	TGTGCCAGCAGCTTAATTCCCGACAGGTACTGGCCCGAGCAGTACTTC	many	NA	TRBV11-2	TRBJ2-7
CASSYAYEQYF	TGTGCCAGCAGTTACGCCTACGAGCAGTACTTC	many	NA	TRBV6-5	TRBJ2-7
CASFKDPKVPGELFF	TGTGCCTCCTTTAAGGACCCTAAAGTACCCGGGGAGCTGTTTTTT	many	NA	TRBV6-6	TRBJ2-2
CASSLATGGIYEQYF	TGTGCCAGCAGCTTGGCCACAGGGGGGATCTACGAGCAGTACTTC	many	TRBD1	TRBV5-5	TRBJ2-7
CASSPNLANTEAFF	TGTGCCAGCTCACCAAACCTTGCGAACACTGAAGCTTTCTTT	NA	NA	TRBV18	TRBJ1-1
CASSLDFDEQFF	TGTGCCAGCAGCCTCGACTTCGATGAGCAGTTCTTC	many	NA	TRBV11-2	TRBJ2-1
CAISLGSSGANVLTF	TGTGCCATCAGCCTTGGGTCCTCTGGGGCCAACGTCCTGACTTTC	many	NA	TRBV10-3	TRBJ2-6
CASSLLLAGGVYEQYF	TGCGCCAGCAGCTTGTTACTAGCGGGGGGCGTCTACGAGCAGTACTTC	many	TRBD2	TRBV5-1	TRBJ2-7
CSASRTGTPYEQYF	TGCAGTGCTAGCCGGACAGGGACCCCCTACGAGCAGTACTTC	many	TRBD1	TRBV20-1	TRBJ2-7
CASRGSVEQFF	TGTGCCAGCAGAGGCTCGGTTGAGCAGTTCTTC	many	NA	TRBV11-2	TRBJ2-1
CASSLAALADMDIQYF	TGCGCCAGCAGCTTGGCCGCGCTAGCGGATATGGACATTCAGTACTTC	many	TRBD2	TRBV5-1	TRBJ2-4
CASSQRPGGIDTQYF	TGTGCCAGCAGCCAGAGACCAGGGGGAATAGATACGCAGTATTTT	many	TRBD1	TRBV14	TRBJ2-3
CASSQDSLAGAADTQYF	TGTGCCAGCAGCCAAGATTCCCTAGCGGGGGCTGCAGATACGCAGTATTTT	many	TRBD2	TRBV4-2	TRBJ2-3
CSARGGDYGYTF	TGCAGTGCTAGGGGGGGGGACTATGGCTACACCTTC	many	NA	TRBV20-1	TRBJ1-2
CAIRTGVGEQYF	TGTGCCATCAGGACAGGGGTCGGCGAGCAGTACTTC	few	TRBD1	TRBV10-3	TRBJ2-7
CSVQRGPETQYF	TGCAGTGTTCAGCGGGGGCCAGAGACCCAGTACTTC	many	TRBD2	TRBV20-1	TRBJ2-5
CSASPSGGEMNTEAFF	TGCAGTGCTTCCCCTTCCGGGGGTGAAATGAACACTGAAGCTTTCTTT	many	NA	TRBV20-1	TRBJ1-1
CASSPRDSANEQFF	TGTGCCAGCAGCCCCCGGGACTCCGCGAATGAGCAGTTCTTC	many	NA	TRBV9	TRBJ2-1
CASSPRRGGDNEQFF	TGTGCCAGCTCACCAAGACGAGGGGGGGACAATGAGCAGTTCTTC	few	NA	TRBV18	TRBJ2-1
CASRYGKRDGRTYEQYF	TGTGCCAGCAGGTACGGAAAACGGGACGGGAGAACCTACGAGCAGTACTTC	many	NA	TRBV5-5	TRBJ2-7
CASSLKPLGLGSNQPQHF	TGTGCCAGCAGCCTAAAGCCCTTGGGGCTGGGGAGCAATCAGCCCCAGCATTTT	NA	NA	TRBV7-6	TRBJ1-5
CSGTGLAGSTDTQYF	TGCAGCGGAACCGGACTAGCGGGTAGCACAGATACGCAGTATTTT	many	TRBD2	TRBV29-1	TRBJ2-3
CASSSNTGVELFF	TGTGCCAGCAGCTCCAACACAGGGGTAGAGCTGTTTTTT	few	TRBD1	TRBV13	TRBJ2-2
CASSPDSGAYNEQFF	TGTGCCAGCAGCCCGGATAGCGGGGCCTACAATGAGCAGTTCTTC	many	TRBD2	TRBV7-3	TRBJ2-1
CASSLGQGNTEQYF	TGCGCCAGCAGCTTGGGACAGGGGAATACCGAGCAGTACTTC	many	TRBD1	TRBV5-1	TRBJ2-7
CSVEMGASYGYTF	TGCAGCGTTGAAATGGGGGCCAGCTATGGCTACACCTTC	many	NA	TRBV29-1	TRBJ1-2
CASSGGGPTEAFF	TGTGCCAGCTCAGGTGGGGGACCCACTGAAGCTTTCTTT	many	NA	TRBV6-6	TRBJ1-1
CASSYSKSEKLFF	TGTGCCAGCAGTTACTCGAAGAGTGAAAAACTGTTTTTT	few	NA	TRBV6-6	TRBJ1-4
CASSFNSGTGVEQYF	TGTGCCAGCAGTTTCAATTCCGGGACAGGGGTCGAGCAGTACTTC	many	TRBD1	TRBV27	TRBJ2-7
CASSFGAGYNTGELFF	TGCGCCAGCAGCTTTGGCGCGGGATACAACACCGGGGAGCTGTTTTTT	few	NA	TRBV5-1	TRBJ2-2
CASAGGGNQPQHF	TGCGCCAGCGCAGGGGGGGGTAATCAGCCCCAGCATTTT	many	TRBD1	TRBV10-2	TRBJ1-5
CASSIGITYNEQFF	TGCGCCAGCAGCATCGGGATTACCTACAATGAGCAGTTCTTC	many	NA	TRBV5-1	TRBJ2-1
CSARVDTQFVFHTQYF	TGCAGTGCTAGAGTGGACACTCAATTCGTCTTTCATACGCAGTATTTT	NA	NA	TRBV20-1	TRBJ2-3
CSARRDTNSPLHF	TGCAGTGCTAGGCGGGACACTAATTCACCCCTCCACTTT	many	NA	TRBV20-1	TRBJ1-6
CASSSGTGANEQYF	TGCGCCAGCAGCTCCGGGACAGGGGCCAACGAGCAGTACTTC	NA	TRBD1	TRBV5-1	TRBJ2-7
CASSLAFGREQYF	TGCGCCAGCAGCTTGGCCTTCGGCCGCGAGCAGTACTTC	many	NA	TRBV5-1	TRBJ2-7
CSARDGGGLITDTQYF	TGCAGTGCTAGAGATGGAGGGGGACTAATCACAGATACGCAGTATTTT	NA	NA	TRBV20-1	TRBJ2-3
CASSYTQGFSNTDTQYF	TGTGCCAGCAGTTACACACAGGGGTTCTCTAACACAGATACGCAGTATTTT	many	TRBD1	TRBV6-5	TRBJ2-3
CASTWAAGPRADTQYF	TGCGCCAGCACGTGGGCGGCGGGCCCGCGGGCAGATACGCAGTATTTT	many	NA	TRBV5-1	TRBJ2-3
CASSPTAGEQYF	TGCGCCAGCAGCCCAACAGCGGGAGAGCAGTACTTC	many	TRBD2	TRBV5-1	TRBJ2-7
CASSLRRTDLYGYTF	TGTGCCAGCAGCCTCCGGCGGACAGATTTATATGGCTACACCTTC	many	NA	TRBV9	TRBJ1-2
CASSFRTGADTEAFF	TGCGCCAGCAGTTTCCGTACAGGGGCGGACACTGAAGCTTTCTTT	many	TRBD1	TRBV5-1	TRBJ1-1
CASSEPGINYGYTF	TGTGCCAGCAGTGAGCCAGGGATTAACTATGGCTACACCTTC	many	NA	TRBV7-2	TRBJ1-2
CASSGAGRRTGELFF	TGCGCCAGCAGTGGGGCAGGGCGTCGTACCGGGGAGCTGTTTTTT	many	NA	TRBV10-1	TRBJ2-2
CASSLGGDRGWYEQYF	TGTGCCAGCAGTTTGGGGGGTGACAGGGGGTGGTACGAGCAGTACTTC	many	TRBD1	TRBV12-3/TRBV12-4	TRBJ2-7
CSARDQRGDEKLFF	TGCAGTGCTAGAGATCAGAGGGGAGATGAAAAACTGTTTTTT	many	NA	TRBV20-1	TRBJ1-4
CSARDDRYTGELFF	TGCAGTGCTAGGGATGACAGATACACCGGGGAGCTGTTTTTT	NA	NA	TRBV20-1	TRBJ2-2